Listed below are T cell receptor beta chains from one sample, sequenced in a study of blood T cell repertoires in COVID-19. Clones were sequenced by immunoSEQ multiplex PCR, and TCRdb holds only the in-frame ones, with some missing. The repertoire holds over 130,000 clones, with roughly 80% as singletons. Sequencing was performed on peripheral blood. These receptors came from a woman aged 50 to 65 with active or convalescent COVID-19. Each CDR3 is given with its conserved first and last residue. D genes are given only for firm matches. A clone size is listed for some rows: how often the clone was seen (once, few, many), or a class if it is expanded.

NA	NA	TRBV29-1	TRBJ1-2	TGCAGCGTTGAAGATCCCACGGTCCCGGGTGGCTACACCTTC	CSVEDPTVPGGYTF
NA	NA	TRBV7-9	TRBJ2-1	TGTGCCAGCAGCTTGGACACCGCCTACAATGAGCAGTTCTTC	CASSLDTAYNEQFF
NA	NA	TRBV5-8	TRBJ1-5	TGTGCCAGCAGCTGGTTTTACGAGACGTTTAACCGGGGCAATCAGCCCCAGCATTTT	CASSWFYETFNRGNQPQHF
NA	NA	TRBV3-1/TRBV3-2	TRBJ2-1	TGTGCCAGCAGTCCGACTAGGATATACAATGAGCAGTTCTTC	CASSPTRIYNEQFF
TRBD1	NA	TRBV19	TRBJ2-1	TGTGCCAGTAGTAGGCTCTATAGACAGGGGGCGCACAATGAGCAGTTCTTC	CASSRLYRQGAHNEQFF
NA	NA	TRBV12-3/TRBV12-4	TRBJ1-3	TGTGCCAGCATGCGGAGTGGAAACACCATATATTTT	CASMRSGNTIYF
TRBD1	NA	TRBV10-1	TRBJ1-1	TGCGCCAGCATCCGCAAGACAGGGGGCCGGGTCGAGAACACTGAAGCTTTCTTT	CASIRKTGGRVENTEAFF
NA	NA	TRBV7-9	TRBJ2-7	TGTGCCAGCAGCTTAGCGGAGATCCCTACCTACGAGCAGTACTTC	CASSLAEIPTYEQYF
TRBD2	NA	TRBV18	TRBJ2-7	TGTGCCAGCTCACCGAACTCGGGACTAGCGGGGTTACCCTACGAGCAGTACTTC	CASSPNSGLAGLPYEQYF
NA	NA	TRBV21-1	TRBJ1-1	TGTGCCAGCAGCAACCCTTCGACAGGGAACACTGAAGCTTTCTTT	CASSNPSTGNTEAFF
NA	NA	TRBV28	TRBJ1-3	TGTGCCAGCAGTTCGACAGGTCCTTCTGGAAACACCATATATTTT	CASSSTGPSGNTIYF
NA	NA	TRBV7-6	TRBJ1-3	TGTGCCAGCAGCTCCAGGGAATTCGCTGGAAACACCATATATTTT	CASSSREFAGNTIYF
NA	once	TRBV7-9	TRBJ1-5	TGTGCCAGCAGCTTTTCCATGACGACTGGCGTGCATTTT	CASSFSMTTGVHF